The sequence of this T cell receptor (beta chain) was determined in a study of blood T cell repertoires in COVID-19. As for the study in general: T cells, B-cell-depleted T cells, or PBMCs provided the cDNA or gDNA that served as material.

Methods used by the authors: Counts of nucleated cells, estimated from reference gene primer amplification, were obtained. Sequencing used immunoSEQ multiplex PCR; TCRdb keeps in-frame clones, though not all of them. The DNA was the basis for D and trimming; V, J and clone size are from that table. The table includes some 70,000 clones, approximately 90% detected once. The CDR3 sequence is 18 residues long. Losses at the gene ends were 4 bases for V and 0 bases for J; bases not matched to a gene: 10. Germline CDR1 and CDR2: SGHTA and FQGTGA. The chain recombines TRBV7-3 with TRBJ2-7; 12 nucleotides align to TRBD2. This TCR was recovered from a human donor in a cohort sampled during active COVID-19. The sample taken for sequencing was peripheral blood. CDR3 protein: CASSSLRTSGDSSYEQYF. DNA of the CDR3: TGTGCCAGCAGCTCCCTCCGGACTAGCGGGGATAGCTCCTACGAGCAGTACTTC.